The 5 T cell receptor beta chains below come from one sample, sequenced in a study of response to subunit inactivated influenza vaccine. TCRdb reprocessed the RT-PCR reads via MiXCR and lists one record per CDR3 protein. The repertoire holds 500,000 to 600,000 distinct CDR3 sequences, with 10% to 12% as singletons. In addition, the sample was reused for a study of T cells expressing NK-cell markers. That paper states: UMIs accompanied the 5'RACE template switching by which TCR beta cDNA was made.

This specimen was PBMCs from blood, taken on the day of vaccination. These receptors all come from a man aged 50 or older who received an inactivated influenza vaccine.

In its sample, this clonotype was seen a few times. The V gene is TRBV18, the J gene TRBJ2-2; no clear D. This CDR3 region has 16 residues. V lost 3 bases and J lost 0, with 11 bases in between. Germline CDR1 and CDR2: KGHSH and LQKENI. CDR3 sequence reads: CASSPLARTNTGELFF. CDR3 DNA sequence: TGTGCCAGCTCACCCCTCGCCCGGACGAACACCGGGGAGCTGTTTTTT.

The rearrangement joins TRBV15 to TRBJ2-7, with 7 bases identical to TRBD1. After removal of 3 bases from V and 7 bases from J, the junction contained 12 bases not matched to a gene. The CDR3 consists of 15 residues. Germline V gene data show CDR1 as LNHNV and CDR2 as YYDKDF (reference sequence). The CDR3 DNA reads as TGTGCCACCAGCAGCGGACAGGCCAGGGTCGGGGAGCAGTACTTC. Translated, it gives CATSSGQARVGEQYF.

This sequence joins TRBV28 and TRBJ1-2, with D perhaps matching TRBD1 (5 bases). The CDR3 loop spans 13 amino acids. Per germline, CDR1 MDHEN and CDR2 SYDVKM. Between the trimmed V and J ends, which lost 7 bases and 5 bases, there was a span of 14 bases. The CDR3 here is CASTPPGLYGYTF. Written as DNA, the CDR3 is TGTGCCAGCACTCCCCCGGGACTGTATGGCTACACCTTC.

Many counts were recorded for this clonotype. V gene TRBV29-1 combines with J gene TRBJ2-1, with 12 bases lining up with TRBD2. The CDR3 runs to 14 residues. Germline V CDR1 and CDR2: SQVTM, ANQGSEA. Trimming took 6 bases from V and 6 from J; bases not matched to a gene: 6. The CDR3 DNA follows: TGCAGCGTAGAGACTAGCGGGAGTCTCAATGAGCAGTTCTTC. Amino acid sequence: CSVETSGSLNEQFF.

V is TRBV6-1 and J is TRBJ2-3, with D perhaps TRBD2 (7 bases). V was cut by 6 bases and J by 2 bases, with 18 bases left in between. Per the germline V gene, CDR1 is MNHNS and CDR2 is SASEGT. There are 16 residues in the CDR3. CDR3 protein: CASSPRGGGTTDTQYF. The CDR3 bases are TGTGCCAGCAGCCCACGAGGGGGGGGTACCACAGATACGCAGTATTTT.